Each of the 14 T cell receptor beta chains below was sequenced from the same sample in a study of cytomegalovirus exposure and HLA in healthy donors. It was with 60 Vbeta and 13 Jbeta primers that the PCR ran. The data were produced by immunoSEQ multiplex PCR, yet TCRdb's version contains in-frame clones alone and is incomplete. This table holds approximately 220,000 clones, approximately 68% found once. Sequencing was done on a sample of PBMCs. These TCRs come from a woman between 25 and 40 years old in good health and CMV-seronegative.

V is TRBV5-6 and J is TRBJ1-2; TRBD1 is a possible D gene (5 bases). This CDR3 is built from 13 residues. With 5 bases removed from V and 8 bases from J, the gap between germline ends came to 16 bases. Germline CDR1 reads SGHDT; CDR2 reads YYEEEE. The CDR3 here is CASSFGGVFGYTF. The CDR3 DNA reads TGTGCCAGCAGTTTCGGGGGGGTTTTCGGCTACACCTTC.

This chain connects TRBV7-6 to TRBJ2-5, with 7 nucleotides matching TRBD1. The CDR3 is 14 residues long. Germline V gene lookup returns CDR1 SGHVS and CDR2 FNYEAQ. V shed 5 bases, J shed 5 bases, and the junction held 8 bases outside the gene matches. The CDR3 nucleotides are TGTGCCAGCAGCCTACTCCAGGGGGTGGAGACCCAGTACTTC. Its protein product is CASSLLQGVETQYF.

The sample holds a few counts of this clone. The J gene is TRBJ2-1, the V gene TRBV7-8, with 7 bases that match TRBD2. The J segment lost 5 bases and the V segment lost 5 bases, leaving 9 bases of the junction unmatched. The CDR3 is 15 residues long. The germline CDR1 and CDR2 sequences are SGHVS and FQNEAQ. Written as DNA, the CDR3 is TGTGCCAGCAGCCTCAACCCCGGGACTAACAATGAGCAGTTCTTC. Translated: CASSLNPGTNNEQFF. Full variable domain (remainder filled in from reference TRBV7-8 and TRBJ2-1): GAGVSQSPRYKVAKRGQDVALRCDPISGHVSLFWYQQALGQGPEFLTYFQNEAQLDKSGLPSDRFFAERPEGSVSTLKIQRTQQEDSAVYLCASSLNPGTNNEQFFGPGTRLTVL.

This clone was seen only once. The V call is TRBV5-1, the J call TRBJ2-1, with D uncertain. The CDR3 loop spans 14 amino acids. Deletions cut 2 bases from V and 3 bases from J, with 9 bases between. Germline assignment: CDR1 SGHRS and CDR2 YFSETQ. The CDR3 DNA reads TGCGCCAGCAGCTTTTCGCAGAACTACAATGAGCAGTTCTTC. The encoded protein is CASSFSQNYNEQFF.

Concerning this clone: This sample also contains other DNA sequences that code for the same CDR3. The chain recombines TRBV27 with TRBJ2-7; 9 positions match TRBD1. V trimming: 6 bases; J trimming: 0 bases; junction bases outside the gene matches: 3. Germline CDR1 reads MNHEY; CDR2 reads SMNVEV (reference sequence). The CDR3 totals 14 residues. Here the CDR3 reads CASSLGQGSYEQYF. In DNA, the CDR3 is TGTGCCAGCAGCTTGGGACAGGGCTCCTACGAGCAGTACTTC.

This clone was seen only once. The V gene is TRBV27, the J gene TRBJ2-1; 8 bases agree with TRBD1. Germline-derived CDR1 and CDR2 are MNHEY and SMNVEV (reference sequence). CDR3 length equals 16 residues. V lost 4 bases to trimming and J lost 2 bases; unmatched junction nucleotides: 7. In nucleotides, the CDR3 is TGTGCCAGCAGTTCCCTAGACAGGGGAACCTACAATGAGCAGTTCTTC. It specifies CASSSLDRGTYNEQFF.

In nucleotides, the CDR3 is TGTGCCAGCAGCTTGGGACTAGCGATCAATGAGCAGTTCTTC. Amino acid sequence: CASSLGLAINEQFF. This chain connects TRBV5-6 to TRBJ2-1; TRBD2 agrees at 8 bases. CDR1 is SGHDT, CDR2 YYEEEE, per germline. The ends lost 0 bases at V and 6 bases at J; junction bases unmatched: 2. The CDR3 covers 14 residues.

This chain links TRBV10-2 with TRBJ2-5; tentatively, D is TRBD1 (6 bases). The V gene lost 8 bases and the J gene lost 5 bases, with 21 bases spanning the gap. There are 15 residues in the CDR3. The germline CDR1 and CDR2 sequences are WSHSY and SAAADI. As DNA, the CDR3 is TGCGCCAGCGCCCTAAGTTGGGGGCCTGTGGAGACCCAGTACTTC. This gives the protein CASALSWGPVETQYF.

In DNA form, the CDR3 reads TGTGCCATCAGTGAGTTTCTCCCGGACAGCGATGGAAACACCATATATTTT. Protein: CAISEFLPDSDGNTIYF. The chain has TRBV10-3 and TRBJ1-3, with D maybe TRBD1 (6 bases). The V gene lost 1 base and the J gene lost 3 bases, with 16 bases spanning the gap. The germline V gene has CDR1 ENHRY and CDR2 SYGVKD. The CDR3 extends over 17 amino acids.

The rearrangement joins TRBV4-1 to TRBJ2-7; 11 bases match TRBD2. Per germline, CDR1 MGHRA and CDR2 YSYEKL. V shed 3 bases and J 4 bases; nucleotides not matched to a gene: 2. The CDR3 is 14 amino acids. The CDR3 region is CASSHGTSGYEQYF. CDR3 sequence (DNA): TGCGCCAGCAGCCATGGGACTAGCGGATACGAGCAGTACTTC.

The chain links TRBV2 to TRBJ1-3, with 7 nucleotides matching TRBD1. Losses at the gene ends were 5 bases for V and 2 bases for J; bases not matched to a gene: 3. Looked up from germline, CDR1 is SNHLY and CDR2 is FYNNEI. This CDR3 has 14 residues. The CDR3 region has the DNA TGTGCCAGCAGTTTAGACAGGGCTGGAAACACCATATATTTT. Encoded protein: CASSLDRAGNTIYF.

This rearrangement joins TRBV2 to TRBJ2-1, with D possibly matching TRBD2 (7 bases). The CDR3 length is 11 residues. The ends were cut back, 9 bases at V and 9 bases at J, with 12 bases in the middle. CDR1 and CDR2 from the germline V gene are SNHLY and FYNNEI. The CDR3, as DNA: TGTGCCAGGGGGGGGCGGGGTGAGCAGTTCTTC. Its translation: CARGGRGEQFF. The full variable domain, rest sourced from reference TRBV2 and TRBJ2-1, is EPEVTQTPSHQVTQMGQEVILRCVPISNHLYFYWYRQILGQKVEFLVSFYNNEISEKSEIFDDQFSVERPDGSNFTLKIRSTKLEDSAMYFCARGGRGEQFFGPGTRLTVL.

This clone was recorded only once. The chain uses TRBV6-6 and TRBJ1-3; 7 nucleotides align to TRBD1. The CDR3 is 15 amino acids. Trimming cost V 3 bases and J 4 bases; bases outside gene matches: 6. Germline V gene sequence: CDR1 MNHNY, CDR2 SVGAGI (reference sequence). CDR3 region: CASSYSGTEGNTIYF. CDR3 bases: TGTGCCAGCAGTTATAGTGGGACAGAGGGAAACACCATATATTTT.

V gene TRBV7-3 combines with J gene TRBJ2-1, with 12 bases aligning to TRBD2. From germline, CDR1 is SGHTA and CDR2 FQGTGA. The CDR3 length is 15 residues. V gave up 2 bases and J gave up 11 bases; unmatched junction bases: 7. The chain's CDR3 is CASSLAPGTSGQQFF. The CDR3 region has the DNA TGTGCCAGCAGCTTAGCTCCCGGGACTAGCGGGCAGCAGTTCTTC.